A selection of T cell receptor beta chains follows, all from one sample in a study of siplizumab effects on memory and regulatory T cells. TCRdb's table, derived via immunoSEQ multiplex PCR, lists solely in-frame clones and lacks some. In the table there are some 100,000 clones, 80% to 95% of which are singletons. The specimen was non-Treg CD4+ T cells sorted from blood. These receptors were obtained from a human donor in good health. The CDR3 runs from the conserved cysteine through the conserved F or W. The D gene is left open where the match is weak. Rows give clone size only sometimes, using once, few, many, or a class for an expanded clone.

J	V	size	D	DNA	CDR3
TRBJ2-3	TRBV7-9	.	TRBD2	TGTGCCAGCAGCCCCCTCCTCTCAGCGGGAGTTTCAGATACGCAGTATTTT	CASSPLLSAGVSDTQYF
TRBJ2-7	TRBV6-5	.	.	TGTGCCAGCAGTTCCCAGGGACATTACCTTACGAACCAGTACTTC	CASSSQGHYLTNQYF
TRBJ2-3	TRBV19	.	TRBD2	TGTGCCAGTAGTATCCCCACATCCCTACCGACTAGCGGGAGCGGGATGACGCAGTATTTT	CASSIPTSLPTSGSGMTQYF
TRBJ2-2	TRBV7-2	.	TRBD2	TGTGCCAGCAGCTTAATGGGACTAGCGGGAGCCGGGGAGCTGTTTTTT	CASSLMGLAGAGELFF
TRBJ1-5	TRBV28	.	.	TGTGCCAGCAGGGGACCGCTGAATCAGCCCCAGCATTTT	CASRGPLNQPQHF
TRBJ2-5	TRBV11-3	.	.	TGTGCCAGCAGCTTAGACGGTACCCCACGGGAGACCCAGTACTTC	CASSLDGTPRETQYF
TRBJ1-2	TRBV6-1	once	.	TGTGCCAGCAGTGAAAAGGGGGAGGGAGCGCGACTAAACTATGGCTACACCTTC	CASSEKGEGARLNYGYTF
TRBJ2-2	TRBV6-6	.	.	TGTGCCAGCAGTTACTCCGGGAACACCGGGGAGCTGTTTTTT	CASSYSGNTGELFF
TRBJ1-2	TRBV28	.	TRBD1	TGTGCCAGCAGTGCCGGACAGGGGGATTATGGCTACACCTTC	CASSAGQGDYGYTF
TRBJ1-3	TRBV7-9	.	.	TGTGCCAGCAGCTCACAGGGCTACCCCTCTGGAAACACCATATATTTT	CASSSQGYPSGNTIYF
TRBJ1-1	TRBV19	.	TRBD1	TGTGCCAGTAGTGTGGACAGGGGTCGGGCTTTCTTT	CASSVDRGRAFF
TRBJ2-3	TRBV6-1	.	.	TGTGCCAGCAGATTGGACCGGAGCACAGATACGCAGTATTTT	CASRLDRSTDTQYF
TRBJ2-3	TRBV5-1	once	TRBD2	TGCGCCAGCGGAAGGGCGGGAGGGGGAACAGATACGCAGTATTTT	CASGRAGGGTDTQYF
TRBJ1-2	TRBV28	.	.	TGTGCCAGCAGCCCCAAAGGGCCGGGCTATGGCTACACCTTC	CASSPKGPGYGYTF
TRBJ1-1	TRBV7-9	.	.	TGTGCCAGCAGGGAAGGGTTGGACACTGAAGCTTTCTTT	CASREGLDTEAFF
TRBJ2-6	TRBV7-9	.	.	TGTGCCAGCAGCTTATTAGCCCCTGGGGCCAACGTCCTGACTTTC	CASSLLAPGANVLTF
TRBJ2-1	TRBV29-1	.	TRBD2	TGCAGCGTTGATAGGGCTAGCGGGAGTACAGGAAATGAGCAGTTCTTC	CSVDRASGSTGNEQFF
TRBJ2-7	TRBV30	.	.	TGTGCCTGGAGTTTAACCTCCTACGAGCAGTACTTC	CAWSLTSYEQYF
TRBJ1-1	TRBV15	.	.	TGTGCCACCAGCACCCGATTGAACACTGAAGCTTTCTTT	CATSTRLNTEAFF
TRBJ2-1	TRBV19	.	TRBD2	TGTGCCAGTAGTTTTAGCGGGAGTTCCTACAATGAGCAGTTCTTC	CASSFSGSSYNEQFF
TRBJ2-6	TRBV28	once	TRBD1	TGTGCCAGCAGTCAACAGGGGCGCAGCTCTGGGGCCAACGTCCTGACTTTC	CASSQQGRSSGANVLTF
TRBJ1-5	TRBV23-1	.	.	TGCGCCAGCAGTCGTAGCAATCAGCCCCAGCATTTT	CASSRSNQPQHF
TRBJ2-1	TRBV7-3	.	TRBD2	TGTGCCAGCAGCCCCCACGGGACTACTCCTGAGCAGTTCTTC	CASSPHGTTPEQFF
TRBJ2-2	TRBV4-2	.	.	TGTGCCAGCAGCCAAGATGGTCCCCTTCAAAGGTGGGAGCTGTTTTTT	CASSQDGPLQRWELFF
TRBJ2-1	TRBV5-8	.	.	TGTGCCAGCAGCCTATCGTTAACCAATGAGCAGTTCTTC	CASSLSLTNEQFF
TRBJ2-7	TRBV7-9	.	.	TGTGCCAGCAGCCGGCCCGAGGCCGGGGACGAGCAGTACTTC	CASSRPEAGDEQYF
TRBJ2-7	TRBV28	.	.	TGTGCCAGCAGTCGACTAGGGCTCGAGGGGTACTTC	CASSRLGLEGYF
TRBJ2-7	TRBV5-1	.	TRBD1	TGCGCCAGCAGCGGCCGGGACAGGGTTGTTGACGAGCAGTACTTC	CASSGRDRVVDEQYF
TRBJ1-3	TRBV2	.	TRBD1	TGTGCCAGCAGTGATGTCGTCGGGCGCAGGGGGCCTGGAAACACCATATATTTT	CASSDVVGRRGPGNTIYF
TRBJ2-1	TRBV7-3	.	.	TGTGCCAGCAGCCTGGAGCTAGTTGGGCATGAGCAGTTCTTC	CASSLELVGHEQFF
TRBJ2-3	TRBV9	.	.	TGTGCCAGCAGACGATCAATCCTGAGCACAGATACGCAGTATTTT	CASRRSILSTDTQYF
TRBJ2-7	TRBV4-1	once	TRBD2	TGCGCCAGCAGCCAAGAAGGGACTAGCGGGAGGCACAGGCCCTACGAGCAGTACTTC	CASSQEGTSGRHRPYEQYF
TRBJ1-1	TRBV27	.	.	TGTGCCAGCAGTTTTAGGGTGGCGGGGACAGAAGCTTTCTTT	CASSFRVAGTEAFF
TRBJ2-1	TRBV15	.	TRBD2	TGTGCCACCAGCACTTGGACTAGCGAGGCCTCCAATGAGCAGTTCTTC	CATSTWTSEASNEQFF
TRBJ1-1	TRBV10-3	.	.	TGTGCCATCAGTGAGTCGCAGGTAACAGAAGCTTTCTTT	CAISESQVTEAFF
TRBJ2-5	TRBV19	.	.	TGTGCCAGTAGTATCGACATAAGGGTTTCGGAGACCCAGTACTTC	CASSIDIRVSETQYF
TRBJ1-1	TRBV28	.	.	TGTGCCAGCAGTTTTTATACTGAAGCTTTCTTT	CASSFYTEAFF